This T cell receptor beta chain derives from a study of identifying expanded T cells in peripheral blood. Sequencing was performed with immunoSEQ multiplex PCR; in TCRdb, only in-frame clones are kept and a portion is missing. The sample has tens of thousands of clones, roughly 88% seen once. Germline V gene lookup returns CDR1 MNHNY and CDR2 SVGAGI (reference sequence). V lost 7 bases, J lost 0 bases, and 13 bases lay in between. CDR3 size: 15 residues. Source material: blood. The clonotype was recovered from a person aged 18 to 69 in good health. The chain recombines TRBV6-6 with TRBJ1-5; no clear D gene. CDR3 protein: CASTTGRVSNQPQHF. The CDR3 DNA sequence: TGTGCCAGCACTACCGGGAGGGTTAGCAATCAGCCCCAGCATTTT.